The present TCR beta chain was sequenced within a study of blood T cell repertoires in COVID-19. Overall study: Both acute and convalescent COVID-19 samples were obtained from the United States, Italy and Spain. Sources were T cells, B-cell-depleted T cells, or PBMCs; the material itself was cDNA or gDNA.

This clone has a single count. The authors' processing: Nucleated cell counts were estimated from reference gene primer amplification. TCRdb's copy holds only in-frame clones and misses some; the assay was immunoSEQ multiplex PCR. The V and J calls and clone size come from that table; D and trimming were worked out from the DNA. The repertoire holds approximately 100,000 clones, with 90% to 95% as singletons. This CDR3 is built from 15 residues. The germline V gene encodes CDR1 MNHEY and CDR2 SVGAGI. V was pared by 5 bases and J by 3 bases, with 11 bases between. The sequence was obtained from a human donor in a cohort sampled during active COVID-19. J is TRBJ1-6 and V is TRBV6-5; tentatively, D is TRBD1 (5 bases). The specimen was peripheral blood. CDR3 region: CASSRDSFYNSPLHF. CDR3 sequence (DNA): TGTGCCAGCAGTAGAGACAGTTTCTATAATTCACCCCTCCACTTT.